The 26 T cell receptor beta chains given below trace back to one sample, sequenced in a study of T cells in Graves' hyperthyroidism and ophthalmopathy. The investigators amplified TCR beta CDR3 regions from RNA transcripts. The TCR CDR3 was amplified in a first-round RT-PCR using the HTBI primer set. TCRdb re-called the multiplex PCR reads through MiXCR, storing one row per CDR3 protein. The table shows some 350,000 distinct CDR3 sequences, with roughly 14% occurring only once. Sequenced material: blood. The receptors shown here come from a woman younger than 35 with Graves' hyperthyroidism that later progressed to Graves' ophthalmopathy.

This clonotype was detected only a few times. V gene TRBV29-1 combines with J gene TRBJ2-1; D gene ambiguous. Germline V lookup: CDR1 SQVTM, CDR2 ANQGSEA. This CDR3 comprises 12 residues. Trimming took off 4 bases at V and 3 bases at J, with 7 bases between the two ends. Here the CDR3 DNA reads TGCAGCGTTGTTGAGGACTACAATGAGCAGTTCTTC. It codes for CSVVEDYNEQFF.

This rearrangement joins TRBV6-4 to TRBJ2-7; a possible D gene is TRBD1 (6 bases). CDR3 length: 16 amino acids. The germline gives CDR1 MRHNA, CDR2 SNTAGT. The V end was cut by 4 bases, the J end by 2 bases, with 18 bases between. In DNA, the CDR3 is TGTGCCAGCAGTGGGTTTTGGGGGCCGTTCCCCTACGAGCAGTACTTC. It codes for CASSGFWGPFPYEQYF.

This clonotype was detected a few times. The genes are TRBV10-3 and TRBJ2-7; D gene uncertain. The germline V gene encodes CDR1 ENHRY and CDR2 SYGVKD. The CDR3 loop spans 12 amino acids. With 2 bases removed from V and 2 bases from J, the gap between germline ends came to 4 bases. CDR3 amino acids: CAISEVAYEQYF. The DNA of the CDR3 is TGTGCCATCAGTGAGGTTGCCTACGAGCAGTACTTC.

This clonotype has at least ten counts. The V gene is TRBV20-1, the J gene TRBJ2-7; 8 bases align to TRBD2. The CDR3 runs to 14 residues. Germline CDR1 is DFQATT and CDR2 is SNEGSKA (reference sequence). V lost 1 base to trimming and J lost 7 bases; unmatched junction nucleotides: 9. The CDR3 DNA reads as TGCAGTGCTAGAGGGCGGGAGGCCCTGGGTGAGCAGTACTTC. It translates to CSARGREALGEQYF.

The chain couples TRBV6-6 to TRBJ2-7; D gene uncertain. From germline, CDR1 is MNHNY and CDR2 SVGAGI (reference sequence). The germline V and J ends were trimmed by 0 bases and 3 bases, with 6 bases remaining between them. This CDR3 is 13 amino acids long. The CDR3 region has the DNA TGTGCCAGCAGTTACTCCCCGGTCTACGAGCAGTACTTC. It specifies CASSYSPVYEQYF.

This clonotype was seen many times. In DNA form, the CDR3 reads TGTGCCAGCAGGGGGACTAGCGGGAGAGTGGACGAGCAGTACTTC. It is translated as CASRGTSGRVDEQYF. The J gene is TRBJ2-7, the V gene TRBV6-2 or TRBV6-3, with 14 bases aligning to TRBD2. The CDR3 runs to 15 residues. Germline V gives CDR1 MNHEY, CDR2 SVGEGT. Trimming took 6 bases from V and 5 from J; bases not matched to a gene: 6.

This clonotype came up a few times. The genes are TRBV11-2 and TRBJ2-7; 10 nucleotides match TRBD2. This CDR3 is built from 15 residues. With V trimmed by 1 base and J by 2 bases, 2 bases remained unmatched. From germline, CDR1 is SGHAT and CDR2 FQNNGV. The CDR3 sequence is CASSLASGGAYEQYF. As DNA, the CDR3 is TGTGCCAGCAGCTTAGCCAGCGGGGGGGCCTACGAGCAGTACTTC.

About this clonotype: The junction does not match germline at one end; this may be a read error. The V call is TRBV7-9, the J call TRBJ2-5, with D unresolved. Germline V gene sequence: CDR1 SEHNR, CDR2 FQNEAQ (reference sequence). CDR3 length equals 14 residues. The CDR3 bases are TGTGCCAGCAGCCCAATAGAGAGGTATAGGGTCACAGACTTC. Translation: CASSPIERYRVTDF.

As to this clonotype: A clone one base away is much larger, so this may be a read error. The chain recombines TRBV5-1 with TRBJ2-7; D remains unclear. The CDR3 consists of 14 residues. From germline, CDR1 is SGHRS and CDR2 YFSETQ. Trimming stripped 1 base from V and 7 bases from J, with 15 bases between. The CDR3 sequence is CASSLRWNLEEQYF. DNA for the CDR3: TGCGCCAGCAGCTTGAGGTGGAATTTGGAGGAGCAGTACTTC.

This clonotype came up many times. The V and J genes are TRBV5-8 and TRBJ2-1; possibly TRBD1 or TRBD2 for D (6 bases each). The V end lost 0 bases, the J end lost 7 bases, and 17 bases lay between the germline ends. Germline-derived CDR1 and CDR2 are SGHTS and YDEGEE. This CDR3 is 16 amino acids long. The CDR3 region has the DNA TGTGCCAGCAGCTTGGATTGGGGGGCGCCGCCTAATGAGCAGTTCTTC. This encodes CASSLDWGAPPNEQFF.

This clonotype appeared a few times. The CDR3 DNA reads as TGTGCCAGCAGTGGGGCGGGAGTTGAAAAACTGTTTTTT. Its translation is CASSGAGVEKLFF. J is TRBJ1-4 and V is TRBV2, with unresolved D. V was trimmed by 4 bases and J by 7 bases, leaving 10 bases between them. The CDR3 contains 13 residues. Germline values: CDR1 SNHLY, CDR2 FYNNEI.

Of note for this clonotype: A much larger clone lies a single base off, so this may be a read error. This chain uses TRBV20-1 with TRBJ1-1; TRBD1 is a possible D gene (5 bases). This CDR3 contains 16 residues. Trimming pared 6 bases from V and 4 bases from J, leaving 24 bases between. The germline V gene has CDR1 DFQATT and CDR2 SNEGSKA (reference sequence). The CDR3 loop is CSAKTPAGWRSTEAFF. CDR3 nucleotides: TGCAGTGCCAAGACCCCGGCAGGGTGGCGGAGCACTGAAGCTTTCTTT.

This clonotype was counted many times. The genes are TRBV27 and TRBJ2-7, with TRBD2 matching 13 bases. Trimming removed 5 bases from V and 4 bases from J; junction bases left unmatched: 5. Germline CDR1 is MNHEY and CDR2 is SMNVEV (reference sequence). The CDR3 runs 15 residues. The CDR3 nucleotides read TGTGCCAGCAGTCATGGACTAGCGGGAGTGTACGAGCAGTACTTC. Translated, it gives CASSHGLAGVYEQYF.

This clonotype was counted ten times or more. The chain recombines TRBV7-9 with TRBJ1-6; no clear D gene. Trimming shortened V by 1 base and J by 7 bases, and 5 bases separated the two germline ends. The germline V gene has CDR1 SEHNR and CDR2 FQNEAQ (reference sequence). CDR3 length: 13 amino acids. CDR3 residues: CASSLEENSPLHF. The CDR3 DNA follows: TGTGCCAGCAGCTTAGAAGAGAATTCACCCCTCCACTTT.

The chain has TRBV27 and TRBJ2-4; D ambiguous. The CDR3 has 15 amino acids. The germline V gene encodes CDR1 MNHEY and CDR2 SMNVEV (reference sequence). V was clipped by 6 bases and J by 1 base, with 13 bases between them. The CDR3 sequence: CASSTNGRAKNIQYF. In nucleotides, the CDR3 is TGTGCCAGCAGCACCAACGGGCGGGCCAAAAACATTCAGTACTTC.

In nucleotides, the CDR3 is TGTGCCAGCCGCGGGAGTGCAAATACGCAGTATTTT. This codes for CASRGSANTQYF. The chain links TRBV2 to TRBJ2-3; 7 nucleotides agree with TRBD2. CDR1 is SNHLY and CDR2 is FYNNEI in the germline V gene. V shed 8 bases, J shed 7 bases, and the junction held 6 bases outside the gene matches. The CDR3 is 12 amino acids.

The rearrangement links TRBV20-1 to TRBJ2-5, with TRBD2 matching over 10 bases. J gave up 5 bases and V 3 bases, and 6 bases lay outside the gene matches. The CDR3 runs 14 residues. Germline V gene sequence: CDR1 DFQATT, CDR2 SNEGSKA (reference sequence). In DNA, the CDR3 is TGCAGTGCTAGTCACCCGGGACTAGCGGAGACCCAGTACTTC. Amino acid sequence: CSASHPGLAETQYF.

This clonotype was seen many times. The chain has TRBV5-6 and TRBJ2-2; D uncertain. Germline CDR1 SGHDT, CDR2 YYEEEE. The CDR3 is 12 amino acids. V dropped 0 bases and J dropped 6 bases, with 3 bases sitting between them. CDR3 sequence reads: CASSLAAGELFF. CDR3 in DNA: TGTGCCAGCAGCTTGGCGGCCGGGGAGCTGTTTTTT.

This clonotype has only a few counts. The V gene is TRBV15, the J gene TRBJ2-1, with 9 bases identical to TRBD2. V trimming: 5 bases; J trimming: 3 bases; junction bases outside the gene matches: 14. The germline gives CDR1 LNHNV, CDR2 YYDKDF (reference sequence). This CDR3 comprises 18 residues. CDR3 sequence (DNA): TGTGCCACCAGCGGGAGGACTAGCGCGAACCTTCTCTACAATGAGCAGTTCTTC. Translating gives CATSGRTSANLLYNEQFF.

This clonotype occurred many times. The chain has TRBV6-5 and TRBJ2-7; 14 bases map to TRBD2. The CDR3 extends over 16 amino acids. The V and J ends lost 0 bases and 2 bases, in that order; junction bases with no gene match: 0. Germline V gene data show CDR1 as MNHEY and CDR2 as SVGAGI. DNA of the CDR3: TGTGCCAGCAGTTACTCGACTAGCGGGAGGGCCTACGAGCAGTACTTC. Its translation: CASSYSTSGRAYEQYF.

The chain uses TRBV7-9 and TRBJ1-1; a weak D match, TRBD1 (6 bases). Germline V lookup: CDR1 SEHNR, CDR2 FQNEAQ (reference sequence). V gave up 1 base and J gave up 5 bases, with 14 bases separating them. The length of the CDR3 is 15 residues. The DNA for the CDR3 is TGTGCCAGCAGCTTAGGAGCGGGGGGCGGGACTGAAGCTTTCTTT. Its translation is CASSLGAGGGTEAFF.

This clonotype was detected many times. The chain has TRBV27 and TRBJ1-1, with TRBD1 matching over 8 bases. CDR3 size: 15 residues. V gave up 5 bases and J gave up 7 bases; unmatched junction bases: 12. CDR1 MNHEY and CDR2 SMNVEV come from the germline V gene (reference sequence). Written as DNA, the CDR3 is TGTGCCAGCAGTCCATGGACAGGGCAGTTTGGTGAAGCTTTCTTT. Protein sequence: CASSPWTGQFGEAFF.

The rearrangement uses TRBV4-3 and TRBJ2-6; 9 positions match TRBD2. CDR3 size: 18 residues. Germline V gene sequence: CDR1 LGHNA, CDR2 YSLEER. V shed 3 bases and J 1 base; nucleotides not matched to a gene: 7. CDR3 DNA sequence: TGCGCCAGCAGCCAGCAGACTAGCGGATTATCTGGGGCCAACGTCCTGACTTTC. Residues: CASSQQTSGLSGANVLTF.

This CDR3 reads CASRDREQGWETQYF. For the CDR3, the DNA is TGTGCCAGTAGAGATAGGGAACAGGGTTGGGAGACCCAGTACTTC. The rearrangement joins TRBV19 to TRBJ2-5; perhaps TRBD1 as D (6 bases). The CDR3 covers 15 residues. V was trimmed by 6 bases and J by 5 bases, leaving 19 bases between them. Germline-derived CDR1 and CDR2 are LNHDA and SQIVND (reference sequence).

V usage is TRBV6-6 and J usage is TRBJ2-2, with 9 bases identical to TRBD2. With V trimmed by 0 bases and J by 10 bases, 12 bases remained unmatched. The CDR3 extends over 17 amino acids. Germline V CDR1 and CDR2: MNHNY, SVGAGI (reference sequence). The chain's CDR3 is CASSYSLKLAGKEELFF. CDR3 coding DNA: TGTGCCAGCAGTTACTCGCTTAAGCTAGCGGGAAAGGAGGAGCTGTTTTTT.

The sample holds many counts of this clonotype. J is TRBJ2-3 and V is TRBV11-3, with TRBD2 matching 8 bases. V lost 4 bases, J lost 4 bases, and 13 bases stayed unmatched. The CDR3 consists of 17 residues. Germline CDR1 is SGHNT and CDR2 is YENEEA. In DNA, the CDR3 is TGTGCCAGCAGCTCTCGGGGGGGGCGGGAGAAGGCAGATACGCAGTATTTT. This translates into CASSSRGGREKADTQYF.